This T cell receptor (beta chain) was retrieved from a study of T cells in Graves' hyperthyroidism and ophthalmopathy. General observations from the study: Blood also held most thyroid clonotypes expanded beyond 0.001. Progression to ophthalmopathy was predicted a median of roughly 6.6 months early.

Diagnoses were established using clinical symptoms, serum thyroxine and TRAb, thyroid ultrasound and orbital computed tomography. This CDR3 is built from 14 residues. Germline V lookup: CDR1 SGHAT, CDR2 FQNNGV. The TCR beta CDR3 regions underwent amplification using RNA transcripts as the source. TCR CDR3 underwent first-round RT-PCR with the HTBI primer set. MiXCR was run by TCRdb on the multiplex PCR reads, yielding one entry per CDR3 protein. This table has 450,000 to 700,000 distinct CDR3 sequences, approximately 44% appearing once. As for this clonotype: Antigen unknown. It may be a read error: a sequence one base away is much more abundant.

Sequencing was carried out using peripheral blood or thyroid tissue (not recorded which). This receptor was taken from a woman aged 18-35 years with Graves' hyperthyroidism. The genes are TRBV11-2 and TRBJ2-7, with TRBD2 identical over 11 bases. Here the CDR3 DNA reads TGTGCCAACAGCTCTCTAGCGGGAGGCCTAAGTCGGTACTTC. Encoded protein: CANSSLAGGLSRYF.